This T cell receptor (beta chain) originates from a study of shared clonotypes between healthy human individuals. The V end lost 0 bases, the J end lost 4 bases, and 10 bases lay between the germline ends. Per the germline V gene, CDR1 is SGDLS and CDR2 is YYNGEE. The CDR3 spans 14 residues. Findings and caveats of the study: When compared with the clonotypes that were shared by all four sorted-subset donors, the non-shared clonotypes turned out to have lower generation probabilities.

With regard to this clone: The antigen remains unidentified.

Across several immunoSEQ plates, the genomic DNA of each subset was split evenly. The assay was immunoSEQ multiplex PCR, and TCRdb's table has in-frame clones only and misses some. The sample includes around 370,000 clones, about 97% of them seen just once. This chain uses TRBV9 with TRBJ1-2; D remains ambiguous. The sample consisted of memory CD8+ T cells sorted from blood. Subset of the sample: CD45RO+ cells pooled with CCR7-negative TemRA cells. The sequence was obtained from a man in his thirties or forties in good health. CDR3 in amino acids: CASSVGRGPYGYTF. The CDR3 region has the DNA TGTGCCAGCAGCGTAGGCCGAGGGCCCTATGGCTACACCTTC.